A single T cell receptor (beta chain) is shown here with its context. Its target is unknown. The sample comes from a study of Ad26.COV2.S vaccination and SARS-CoV-2 variants. Profiled with immunoSEQ multiplex PCR; TCRdb holds only in-frame clones, not every one. The sample records hundreds of thousands of clones, roughly nine tenths being singletons. V was cut by 0 bases and J by 7 bases, with 7 bases left in between. From germline, CDR1 is MNHEY and CDR2 SVGAGI. The CDR3 extends over 12 amino acids. Study results and caveats: Quantification of TCR breadth and depth may have yielded underestimates of total T cell responses. Placebo recipients and vaccine recipients were similar in non-spike TCR breadth. Substantial post-vaccination breadth of spike-specific CD8+ and CD4+ T cell responses was reported. Participants in the vaccine arm had higher spike-specific TCR breadth; placebo recipients had lower.

The J gene is TRBJ2-7, the V gene TRBV6-5; tentatively, D is TRBD2 (5 bases). Sequencing used peripheral blood, obtained after recovery from COVID-19. The source of this sequence is a human donor who had recovered from COVID-19. The CDR3, as DNA: TGTGCCAGCAGTTACTCCGAGGGAGAGCAGTACTTC. Its protein is CASSYSEGEQYF.